This section outlines one T cell receptor beta chain sequence together with its context. Its antigen remains unknown. This sample is drawn from a study of blood T cells in healthy people across ages. General study findings and limits: The percentage of naive T cells correlated strongly with TCR beta diversity.

Germline V lookup: CDR1 SGHTA, CDR2 FQGNSA. This CDR3 is 14 amino acids long. Primed by a sample-barcoded 5' primer and a J-beta primer mix, a second PCR proceeded for about 6 to 12 cycles. Tagging of each cDNA molecule was performed by a template-switch adaptor with 12 random nucleotides. TCRdb re-analysed the 5' RACE reads in MiXCR, keeping a single row per CDR3 protein. The repertoire includes 1.5 million to 2 million distinct CDR3 sequences, roughly 49% of them detected once, and over 2% sits in the top ten. This TCR came from a woman between 35 and 50 years old in good health. The sequenced sample consisted of blood. The chain carries TRBV7-2 and TRBJ2-4; D assignment may be TRBD1 or TRBD2 (5 bases each). TRBJ2-7 matches the DNA end more closely, so the J call is doubtful. CDR3 protein: CASSSGTPVYEQYF. CDR3 DNA sequence: TGTGCCAGCAGCTCCGGGACGCCCGTCTACGAGCAGTACTTC.